This T cell receptor beta chain was documented in a study of cytomegalovirus exposure and HLA in healthy donors. Points from the study as a whole: TCR beta sequences numbering some 17,000 were associated with HLA alleles at 0.05 false discovery rate in a later analysis. The authors later linked a missense DCLRE1C variant to TCR beta V- and J-gene trimming.

Trimming took 8 bases from V and 1 from J, leaving 11 bases between them. This CDR3 has 14 residues. Germline CDR1 MDHEN, CDR2 SYDVKM. 60 Vbeta and 13 Jbeta primers were used in PCR. The protocol was immunoSEQ multiplex PCR, while the TCRdb copy is restricted to in-frame clones and leaves out a portion. The data show 98,000 or so clones, more than 75% seen once. Worth noting for this clone: As yet, its antigen is unknown.

The chain couples TRBV28 to TRBJ2-2, with D maybe TRBD2 (6 bases). This clonotype originated in a woman in her thirties or forties in good health and CMV-seronegative. What was sequenced was PBMCs. The CDR3 here is CASGDGRNTGELFF. CDR3 bases: TGTGCCAGCGGAGACGGGAGGAACACCGGGGAGCTGTTTTTT.